Listed here is a single T cell receptor beta chain. Its antigen is undetermined. These data originate in a study of response to subunit inactivated influenza vaccine. The study's findings and limits: Few additional T cells are recruited per seasonal influenza vaccination, authors suggested.

One entry per CDR3 protein results from TCRdb running MiXCR on the RT-PCR reads. The table includes hundreds of thousands of distinct CDR3 sequences, around a sixth detected once. The TCR sequence derives from a man in his forties or fifties who received an inactivated influenza vaccine. Sequenced here: PBMCs from blood, sampled roughly 5 days after vaccination.

CDR3 amino acids: CSARDRGTTNEKLFF. The CDR3 DNA follows: TGCAGTGCTAGAGATCGGGGTACAACTAATGAAAAACTGTTTTTT. This chain links TRBV20-1 with TRBJ1-4; the D is unclear. The CDR3 has 15 amino acids. Trimming took 0 bases from V and 0 from J, leaving 8 bases between them. Germline V gives CDR1 DFQATT, CDR2 SNEGSKA (reference sequence).